This T cell receptor beta chain was sequenced during a study of shared clonotypes between healthy human individuals. Trimming stripped 2 bases from V and 3 bases from J, with 11 bases between. Per the germline V gene, CDR1 is MNHNY and CDR2 is SVGAGI (reference sequence). The CDR3 has 14 residues. Method: immunoSEQ multiplex PCR; TCRdb's copy keeps in-frame clones and lacks some. The table records about 490,000 clones, about 79% of them present only once. V and J are TRBV6-6 and TRBJ2-7, with D perhaps given as TRBD1 or TRBD2 (5 bases each). Material for sequencing was PBMCs. The receptor comes from a woman aged 40 to 50 in good health. Some clones in this sample may be carry-over from other donors' samples. The CDR3 sequence: CASSYPGRHYEQYF. DNA for the CDR3: TGTGCCAGCAGTTACCCAGGGAGACACTACGAGCAGTACTTC.